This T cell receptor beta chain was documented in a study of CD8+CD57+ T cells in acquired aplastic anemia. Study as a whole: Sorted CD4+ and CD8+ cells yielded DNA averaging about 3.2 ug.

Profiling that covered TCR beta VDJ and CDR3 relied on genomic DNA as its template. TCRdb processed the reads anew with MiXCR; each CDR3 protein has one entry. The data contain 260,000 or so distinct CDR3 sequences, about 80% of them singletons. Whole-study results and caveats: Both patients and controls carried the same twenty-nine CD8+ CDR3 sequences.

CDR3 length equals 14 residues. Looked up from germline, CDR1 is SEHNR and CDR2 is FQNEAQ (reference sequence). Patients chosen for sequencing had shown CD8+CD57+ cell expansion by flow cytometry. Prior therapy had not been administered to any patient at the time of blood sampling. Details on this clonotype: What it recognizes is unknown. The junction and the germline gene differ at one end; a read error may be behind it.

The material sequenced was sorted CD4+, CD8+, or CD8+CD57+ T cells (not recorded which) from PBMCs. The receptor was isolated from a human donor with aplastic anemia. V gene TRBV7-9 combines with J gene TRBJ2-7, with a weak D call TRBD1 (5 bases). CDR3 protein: CASSLAGSCEDNVF. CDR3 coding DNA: TGTGCCAGCAGCTTAGCGGGTAGCTGCGAGGACAACGTCTTC.